This T cell receptor beta chain was captured by sequencing in a study of T cells after yellow fever vaccination. Study outcomes and limitations: Most clones from primary vaccination were detected again post-booster (just over 95% CD4, roughly 91% CD8). Secondary responses were weaker yet peaked faster, day 5 versus 15. Researchers cautioned that FACS-sorted repertoires could harbor abundant clonotypes contaminating from the bulk population.

A single record per CDR3 protein comes from TCRdb applying MiXCR to the 5' RACE reads. This table has under 550,000 distinct CDR3 sequences, 21% appearing once. Per germline, CDR1 DFQATT and CDR2 SNEGSKA (reference sequence). This CDR3 is 15 amino acids long. V lost 2 bases to trimming and J lost 0 bases, with 8 bases between them. Details on this clonotype: Its target is not known.

V and J are TRBV20-1 and TRBJ1-6, with D unresolved. The sample consisted of PBMCs, taken around 3 weeks after the first yellow fever vaccination. This clonotype originated in a man aged 18 to 35 who received the YFV17D yellow fever vaccine. The CDR3 here is CSARNTPSYNSPLHF. The CDR3 region has the DNA TGCAGTGCTAGAAACACTCCCTCCTATAATTCACCCCTCCACTTT.